This TCR beta chain is drawn from a study of T cell changes during pregnancy in multiple sclerosis. TCRdb keeps only in-frame clones here, not all; method: immunoSEQ multiplex PCR. Of about 80,000 clones listed, just over 90% were seen once; the top ten hold 0.2% to 0.25%. This CDR3 has 15 residues. Germline trimming cut 3 bases from V and 3 bases from J; bases unmatched to any gene: 4. Germline CDR1 is SNHLY and CDR2 is FYNNEI. This material consisted of CD4+ T cells from peripheral blood mononuclear cells, taken before pregnancy. This sequence joins TRBV2 and TRBJ2-2, with 7 bases identical to TRBD1. This receptor was taken from a female donor with multiple sclerosis, enrolled in a pregnancy study. The CDR3 reads CASSETGQYTGELFF. In nucleotides, the CDR3 is TGTGCCAGCAGTGAGACGGGACAGTACACCGGGGAGCTGTTTTTT. The full variable domain, completed using reference TRBV2 and TRBJ2-2, is EPEVTQTPSHQVTQMGQEVILRCVPISNHLYFYWYRQILGQKVEFLVSFYNNEISEKSEIFDDQFSVERPDGSNFTLKIRSTKLEDSAMYFCASSETGQYTGELFFGEGSRLTVL.